Sequencing of this T cell receptor beta chain was carried out in a study of cytomegalovirus exposure and HLA in healthy donors. The wider study: From donors who were HLA-typed, an early data release held 80 million or so unique TCRs. Points from the study as a whole: It was assumed in the presence/absence analyses that sequencing depth was roughly uniform across donors. Fewer N-insertions (relative to the roughly 670-donor mean) were reportedly seen in an Asian-associated ancestry cluster in a later analysis.

The ends were cut back, 4 bases at V and 0 bases at J, with 17 bases in the middle. CDR3 size: 17 residues. Germline CDR1 and CDR2: SGHRS and YFSETQ. In its sample, this clone was seen once. Its antigen is undetermined. The PCR was carried out with 60 Vbeta primers and 13 Jbeta primers. Sequencing was performed with immunoSEQ multiplex PCR; in TCRdb, only in-frame clones are kept and a portion is missing. The sample lists roughly 100,000 clones, around 67% occurring once. The material sequenced was PBMCs. The chain recombines TRBV5-1 with TRBJ2-1; TRBD2 might be the D (5 bases). The receptor was isolated from a woman in her fifties or sixties in good health and CMV-seronegative. The CDR3 here is CASSPFRDYSSYNEQFF. The DNA of the CDR3 is TGCGCCAGCAGCCCGTTCCGAGACTACAGCTCCTACAATGAGCAGTTCTTC.